This entry features one T cell receptor (beta chain) sequence. Its antigen is currently unknown. This record belongs to a study of cytomegalovirus exposure and HLA in healthy donors. Overall study results and limits: In a later analysis, TCR beta V- and J-gene trimming was associated with a missense DCLRE1C variant.

In the PCR, 60 Vbeta and 13 Jbeta primers were used. The protocol was immunoSEQ multiplex PCR, while the TCRdb copy is restricted to in-frame clones and leaves out a portion. The sample carries roughly 110,000 clones, 65% to 80% recorded once. Sequenced: PBMCs. This TCR was recovered from a man aged 55 to 70 in good health and CMV-seronegative.

Written as DNA, the CDR3 is TGTGCCAGCAGCCCGGGACAGGGATCCTACAATGAGCAGTTCTTC. Protein product: CASSPGQGSYNEQFF. V usage is TRBV27 and J usage is TRBJ2-1; TRBD1 aligns across 9 bases. V gave up 6 bases and J gave up 1 base; unmatched junction bases: 4. The CDR3 runs 15 residues. Germline CDR1 and CDR2: MNHEY and SMNVEV (reference sequence).